Below are 14 T cell receptor beta chains sequenced from a single sample in a study of shared clonotypes between healthy human individuals. Naivety among CD8 cells was defined by CD45RO negativity and positive CCR7 selection, thereby excluding terminally differentiated effector memory CD45RA+ cells. The method was immunoSEQ multiplex PCR; TCRdb's version includes in-frame clones alone and lacks a portion of them. The data contain some 2,100,000 clones, about 92% of them singletons. Sequencing was carried out using naive CD8+ T cells from PBMCs. The receptors stem from a young man in good health. Some clones in this sample may be carry-over from other donors' samples.

The chain recombines TRBV5-4 with TRBJ2-2; no definite D call. Germline loops: CDR1 SGHNT, CDR2 YYREEE (reference sequence). V lost 0 bases and J 6 bases, leaving 9 bases between the germline ends. This CDR3 is built from 14 residues. Here the CDR3 reads CASSLVGWPGELFF. Written as DNA, the CDR3 is TGTGCCAGCAGCTTGGTAGGGTGGCCCGGGGAGCTGTTTTTT.

This clone was counted a single time. This sequence joins TRBV11-1 and TRBJ2-1, with D uncertain. Germline CDR1 SGHAT, CDR2 FQDESV (reference sequence). V dropped 2 bases and J dropped 0 bases, with 8 bases sitting between them. The CDR3 length is 15 residues. CDR3 in DNA: TGTGCCAGCAGCTTAAGGCAGAGCTCCTACAATGAGCAGTTCTTC. Translated, it gives CASSLRQSSYNEQFF.

V is TRBV27 and J is TRBJ2-1; D may be TRBD2 (6 bases). The CDR3 sequence is 16 residues long. The V gene lost 4 bases and the J gene lost 1 base, with 14 bases spanning the gap. The V gene's germline CDR1 is MNHEY and CDR2 SMNVEV (reference sequence). The chain's CDR3 is CASSSAGSGSYNEQFF. The CDR3, as DNA: TGTGCCAGCAGTTCTGCCGGGAGCGGGTCCTACAATGAGCAGTTCTTC.

The V gene is TRBV5-5, the J gene TRBJ2-5; 8 nucleotides align to TRBD1. The V gene's germline CDR1 is SGHKS and CDR2 YYEKEE (reference sequence). The CDR3 has 16 residues. The V gene end was trimmed by 4 bases and the J gene end by 4 bases; junction bases not matched to a gene: 12. The CDR3 protein is CASSVTRTGKGETQYF. In DNA, the CDR3 is TGTGCCAGCAGCGTAACGCGGACAGGGAAAGGAGAGACCCAGTACTTC.

The chain employs TRBV7-9 and TRBJ2-7; D possibly uses TRBD1 or TRBD2 (5 bases each). CDR3 length: 15 amino acids. Trimming stripped 3 bases from V and 0 bases from J, with 12 bases between. Germline-derived CDR1 and CDR2 are SEHNR and FQNEAQ (reference sequence). Written as DNA, the CDR3 is TGTGCCAGCAGCTTCCGGGACGGCAGCTCCTACGAGCAGTACTTC. Protein product: CASSFRDGSSYEQYF.

V and J are TRBV15 and TRBJ2-2; unclear D gene. With 3 bases removed from V and 6 bases from J, the gap between germline ends came to 5 bases. CDR3 length equals 12 residues. Looked up from germline, CDR1 is LNHNV and CDR2 is YYDKDF (reference sequence). The CDR3 sequence: CATSSEAGELFF. DNA of the CDR3: TGTGCCACCAGCAGCGAGGCCGGGGAGCTGTTTTTT.

The chain couples TRBV28 to TRBJ2-2; D gene ambiguous. CDR3 length: 14 amino acids. V was clipped by 3 bases and J by 3 bases, with 8 bases between them. Germline values: CDR1 MDHEN, CDR2 SYDVKM. The CDR3 reads CASSFKGYTGELFF. The CDR3 coding sequence is TGTGCCAGCAGTTTTAAGGGTTACACCGGGGAGCTGTTTTTT.

This clone was observed once. In DNA, the CDR3 is TGTGCCAGCAGCCTGCCCGGGGGTGGGTTCACTGAAGCTTTCTTT. It encodes CASSLPGGGFTEAFF. The rearrangement uses TRBV7-6 and TRBJ1-1; perhaps TRBD1 as D (5 bases). The CDR3 covers 15 residues. Germline lookup yields CDR1 SGHVS and CDR2 FNYEAQ. V gave up 5 bases and J gave up 4 bases, with 17 bases separating them.

The V gene is TRBV27, the J gene TRBJ2-7; 8 bases line up with TRBD1. The V and J ends lost 5 bases and 2 bases, in that order; junction bases with no gene match: 8. This CDR3 comprises 15 residues. Per germline, CDR1 MNHEY and CDR2 SMNVEV (reference sequence). The CDR3 bases are TGTGCCAGCAGTGCCTCAGGGGGCTGGGCCTACGAGCAGTACTTC. Translation gives CASSASGGWAYEQYF.

As regards this clone: The identical CDR3 is also encoded by other nucleotide sequences in the sample. The rearrangement joins TRBV6-5 to TRBJ1-5; 8 nucleotides match TRBD1. The CDR3 spans 15 residues. The trim removed 5 bases at V and 4 bases at J, leaving 7 bases unmatched. CDR1 is MNHEY, CDR2 SVGAGI, per germline. CDR3 region: CASSLTGGGNQPQHF. CDR3 bases: TGTGCCAGCAGTCTAACAGGGGGAGGGAATCAGCCCCAGCATTTT.

The DNA of the CDR3 is TGTGCCAGCGGAGTCCCGGGGGGAGGTGGGGCTAGCACAGATACGCAGTATTTT. This encodes CASGVPGGGGASTDTQYF. The chain recombines TRBV7-9 with TRBJ2-3; 7 nucleotides line up with TRBD2. The J segment lost 0 bases and the V segment lost 8 bases, leaving 17 bases of the junction unmatched. This CDR3 comprises 18 residues. Germline lookup yields CDR1 SEHNR and CDR2 FQNEAQ (reference sequence).

The gene calls are TRBV28 and TRBJ2-7; perhaps TRBD1 as D (6 bases). This CDR3 comprises 15 residues. Germline CDR1 is MDHEN and CDR2 is SYDVKM. V lost 6 bases and J 3 bases, leaving 18 bases between the germline ends. The CDR3 DNA reads TGTGCCAGCAGCCTTACCCGGGACATTCGCTACGAGCAGTACTTC. This gives the protein CASSLTRDIRYEQYF.

The chain combines TRBV7-3 with TRBJ2-3; 8 positions match TRBD2. This CDR3 spans 17 amino acids. The V gene end was trimmed by 5 bases and the J gene end by 6 bases; junction bases not matched to a gene: 16. The germline gives CDR1 SGHTA, CDR2 FQGTGA. CDR3 protein: CASSAPETAGAPDTQYF. The CDR3 nucleotides are TGTGCCAGCAGCGCTCCGGAGACAGCGGGGGCCCCTGATACGCAGTATTTT.

This CDR3 reads CAISDFDRAPSGSSYNEQFF. DNA for the CDR3: TGTGCCATCAGTGATTTCGACAGGGCTCCTAGCGGGAGCTCCTACAATGAGCAGTTCTTC. The gene calls are TRBV10-3 and TRBJ2-1, with 10 bases identical to TRBD2. V lost 3 bases, J lost 0 bases, and 14 bases stayed unmatched. The germline gives CDR1 ENHRY, CDR2 SYGVKD. The CDR3 covers 20 residues.